This TCR beta chain comes out of a study of blood T cell repertoires in COVID-19. Clones were sequenced by immunoSEQ multiplex PCR, and TCRdb holds only the in-frame ones, with some missing. The sample lists just over 150,000 clones; 75% to 90% were seen once. V lost 5 bases to trimming and J lost 6 bases; unmatched junction nucleotides: 5. This CDR3 comprises 13 residues. Germline CDR1 is SGHAT and CDR2 is FQNNGV. The V and J genes are TRBV11-2 and TRBJ2-7; 9 positions agree with TRBD1. The material sequenced was peripheral blood. This receptor was obtained from a woman aged 40 to 55 with acute or convalescent COVID-19. The CDR3 here is CASSHGTGSEQYF. The CDR3 DNA sequence: TGTGCCAGCAGCCACGGGACAGGGTCCGAGCAGTACTTC.